The 19 T cell receptor beta chains below were found in one sample sequenced in a study of OX40 agonist ivuxolimab in advanced cancers. The repertoire was sequenced with immunoSEQ multiplex PCR; TCRdb's copy has only in-frame clones and lacks some. The table includes about 89,000 clones, 88% detected once. This specimen consisted of CD4+ or CD8+ T cells sorted from blood, obtained in a trial of the OX40 agonist ivuxolimab. Receptors were obtained from an adult with an advanced solid tumor such as melanoma, head and neck, liver or kidney cancer.

The chain combines TRBV29-1 with TRBJ1-1; D perhaps matches TRBD1 (5 bases). This CDR3 has 15 residues. Germline loops: CDR1 SQVTM, CDR2 ANQGSEA. Trimming left V 2 bases short and J 4 bases short, with 17 bases between. In nucleotides, the CDR3 is TGCAGCGTTGAACGGTTCGGAGGGAGGGGCACTGAAGCTTTCTTT. Its protein product is CSVERFGGRGTEAFF.

The J gene is TRBJ1-3, the V gene TRBV5-1; no clear D. Between the trimmed V and J ends, which lost 0 bases and 3 bases, there was a span of 7 bases. CDR1 is SGHRS, CDR2 YFSETQ, per germline. There are 14 residues in the CDR3. Here the CDR3 reads CASSLGALGNTIYF. CDR3 sequence (DNA): TGCGCCAGCAGCTTGGGGGCCCTTGGAAACACCATATATTTT.

The chain carries TRBV7-8 and TRBJ2-2; D is unclear. CDR3 size: 13 residues. V was cut by 5 bases and J by 2 bases, with 6 bases left in between. Per the germline V gene, CDR1 is SGHVS and CDR2 is FQNEAQ. For the CDR3, the DNA is TGTGCCAGCAGCCCCTCTAACACCGGGGAGCTGTTTTTT. It yields the protein CASSPSNTGELFF.

The V and J genes are TRBV4-3 and TRBJ1-2; the D gene is possibly TRBD1 (5 bases). Trimming cost V 4 bases and J 3 bases, with 15 bases left between them. The CDR3 has 15 amino acids. The germline V gene has CDR1 LGHNA and CDR2 YSLEER. The CDR3 protein is CASSPRGAGDYGYTF. CDR3 nucleotide sequence: TGCGCCAGCAGCCCAAGGGGAGCGGGTGACTATGGCTACACCTTC.

The J gene is TRBJ2-4, the V gene TRBV21-1; the table assigns TRBD1, which was not confirmed against the DNA. TRBV21-1 is a known pseudogene. This CDR3 has 17 residues. CDR3 nucleotides: TGTGCCAGCAGCAGAAAGGACAGCCACGTACCGAGGGGTATTCAGTACTTC. This codes for CASSRKDSHVPRGIQYF.

CDR3 sequence (DNA): TGTGCCAGCAGCTTGGAAAGATCTAACTATGGCTACACCTTC. Translated: CASSLERSNYGYTF. The J gene is TRBJ1-2, the V gene TRBV5-4; D not resolved. Germline values: CDR1 SGHNT, CDR2 YYREEE (reference sequence). The length of the CDR3 is 14 residues. Trimming pared 0 bases from V and 0 bases from J, leaving 6 bases between.

The chain employs TRBV18 and TRBJ1-1; D gene uncertain. Germline CDR1 reads KGHSH; CDR2 reads LQKENI. Trimming took off 3 bases at V and 2 bases at J, with 7 bases between the two ends. This CDR3 spans 13 amino acids. The chain's CDR3 is CASSPKGNTEAFF. In DNA, the CDR3 is TGTGCCAGCTCACCTAAAGGAAACACTGAAGCTTTCTTT.

This clone was picked up one time. V and J are TRBV9 and TRBJ2-3, with TRBD1 as a possible D gene (5 bases). The germline CDR1 and CDR2 sequences are SGDLS and YYNGEE. This CDR3 contains 14 residues. Trimming stripped 4 bases from V and 2 bases from J, with 11 bases between. The CDR3 loop reads CASSYDRYTDTQYF. The CDR3, as DNA: TGTGCCAGCAGCTACGACAGATACACAGATACGCAGTATTTT.

The rearrangement joins TRBV9 to TRBJ2-5; TRBD2 matches at 11 bases. This CDR3 comprises 14 residues. In germline, CDR1 is SGDLS, CDR2 YYNGEE. Trimming removed 2 bases from V and 7 bases from J; junction bases left unmatched: 4. CDR3 protein: CASSVSGGAGTQYF. In nucleotides, the CDR3 is TGTGCCAGCAGCGTTAGCGGGGGGGCCGGGACCCAGTACTTC.

The chain carries TRBV10-2 and TRBJ2-5; 8 nucleotides agree with TRBD2. V shed 2 bases and J 6 bases; nucleotides not matched to a gene: 11. The CDR3 totals 16 residues. Germline V gene sequence: CDR1 WSHSY, CDR2 SAAADI. CDR3 nucleotide sequence: TGCGCCAGCAGTGAGACTATTTCGGGGGGGCAGAAGACCCAGTACTTC. Translation gives CASSETISGGQKTQYF.

This clone was found once. The J gene is TRBJ1-4, the V gene TRBV2; D not certain. V was trimmed by 2 bases and J by 0 bases, leaving 7 bases between them. The CDR3 runs to 15 residues. The germline V gene encodes CDR1 SNHLY and CDR2 FYNNEI. The CDR3, as DNA: TGTGCCAGCAGTGAAACCGGGGCAACTAATGAAAAACTGTTTTTT. Its protein is CASSETGATNEKLFF.

The rearrangement joins TRBV7-2 to TRBJ2-7; tentative D call: TRBD2 (6 bases). CDR1 is SGHTA, CDR2 FQGNSA, per germline. V lost 1 base to trimming and J lost 4 bases, with 8 bases between them. CDR3 size: 13 residues. The CDR3, as DNA: TGTGCCAGCAGCTTAGGTCTAGCGTACGAGCAGTACTTC. This encodes CASSLGLAYEQYF.

The V gene is TRBV18, the J gene TRBJ1-4; D remains unclear. CDR3 length: 13 residues. V was pared by 3 bases and J by 8 bases, with 10 bases between. Germline-derived CDR1 and CDR2 are KGHSH and LQKENI. CDR3 sequence reads: CASSPYGEEKLFF. The DNA for the CDR3 is TGTGCCAGCTCACCGTATGGGGAAGAAAAACTGTTTTTT.

V gene TRBV7-9 combines with J gene TRBJ2-7; TRBD1 matches at 8 bases. V trimming: 4 bases; J trimming: 1 base; junction bases outside the gene matches: 3. The CDR3 is 14 amino acids. CDR1 and CDR2 (germline): SEHNR, FQNEAQ (reference sequence). For the CDR3, the DNA is TGTGCCAGCAGCTCTGGGACAGGTTCCTACGAGCAGTACTTC. Amino acid sequence: CASSSGTGSYEQYF.

The CDR3 bases are TGTGCCAGCAGTTCTGGTAACACGAACTATGGCTACACCTTC. This translates into CASSSGNTNYGYTF. This sequence joins TRBV27 and TRBJ1-2; D is unresolved. CDR3 length: 14 amino acids. Trimming removed 4 bases at V and 2 bases at J, with 11 bases between. Germline loops: CDR1 MNHEY, CDR2 SMNVEV (reference sequence).

J is TRBJ2-3 and V is TRBV14; 8 nucleotides align to TRBD2. After removal of 3 bases from V and 7 bases from J, the junction contained 6 bases not matched to a gene. The CDR3 runs to 14 residues. In germline, CDR1 is SGHDN, CDR2 FVKESK. CDR3 in amino acids: CASSQGIAGHTQYF. The CDR3 DNA sequence: TGTGCCAGCAGCCAGGGGATAGCGGGGCATACGCAGTATTTT.

The CDR3 region is CASRRDRAASYEQYF. CDR3 bases: TGTGCCAGCAGAAGGGACAGGGCGGCCTCCTACGAGCAGTACTTC. The V gene is TRBV27, the J gene TRBJ2-7; 9 bases fit TRBD1. The junction had 6 bases not matched to a gene; V was cut back by 6 bases and J by 0 bases. The CDR3 is 15 residues long. The V gene's germline CDR1 is MNHEY and CDR2 SMNVEV (reference sequence).

The chain employs TRBV15 and TRBJ2-3; 10 bases line up with TRBD2. Germline V gene data show CDR1 as LNHNV and CDR2 as YYDKDF (reference sequence). This CDR3 is built from 17 residues. V dropped 1 base and J dropped 6; count of bases not matched to a gene: 10. The CDR3: CATSRGRLLAGTDTQYF. The CDR3 DNA reads TGTGCCACCAGCAGAGGACGATTACTAGCGGGGACCGATACGCAGTATTTT.

The chain recombines TRBV4-1 with TRBJ2-7; D is ambiguous. CDR1 MGHRA and CDR2 YSYEKL come from the germline V gene. The germline V and J ends were trimmed by 0 bases and 3 bases, with 15 bases remaining between them. This CDR3 has 16 residues. Written as DNA, the CDR3 is TGCGCCAGCAGCCAAGAAACCCCCCTTGGAATCTACGAGCAGTACTTC. It specifies CASSQETPLGIYEQYF.